The clone carrying this T cell receptor beta chain was counted at least ten times. The CDR3 loop spans 18 amino acids. Germline CDR1 reads SGHTA; CDR2 reads FQGNSA. V dropped 1 base and J dropped 3; count of bases not matched to a gene: 7. The data derive from a study of CD8+CD57+ T cells in acquired aplastic anemia. Using genomic DNA as the template, TCR beta VDJ and CDR3 profiling was carried out. TCRdb itself ran the reads through MiXCR, one entry per CDR3 protein. The data contain 200,000 to 300,000 distinct CDR3 sequences, 40% to 50% of them seen just once; the ten biggest clones take up 7.8%. CD8+CD57+ cell expansion, shown by flow cytometry, had occurred in the patients selected for sequencing.

The clonotype was recovered from a human donor with aplastic anemia. What was sequenced was sorted CD4+, CD8+, or CD8+CD57+ T cells (not recorded which) from PBMCs. The gene calls are TRBV7-2 and TRBJ2-3, with TRBD2 matching over 13 bases. The CDR3 DNA reads as TGTGCCAGCAGCTTAGATCCCCGGACTAGCGGGAGTACAGATACGCAGTATTTT. This sequence encodes CASSLDPRTSGSTDTQYF.